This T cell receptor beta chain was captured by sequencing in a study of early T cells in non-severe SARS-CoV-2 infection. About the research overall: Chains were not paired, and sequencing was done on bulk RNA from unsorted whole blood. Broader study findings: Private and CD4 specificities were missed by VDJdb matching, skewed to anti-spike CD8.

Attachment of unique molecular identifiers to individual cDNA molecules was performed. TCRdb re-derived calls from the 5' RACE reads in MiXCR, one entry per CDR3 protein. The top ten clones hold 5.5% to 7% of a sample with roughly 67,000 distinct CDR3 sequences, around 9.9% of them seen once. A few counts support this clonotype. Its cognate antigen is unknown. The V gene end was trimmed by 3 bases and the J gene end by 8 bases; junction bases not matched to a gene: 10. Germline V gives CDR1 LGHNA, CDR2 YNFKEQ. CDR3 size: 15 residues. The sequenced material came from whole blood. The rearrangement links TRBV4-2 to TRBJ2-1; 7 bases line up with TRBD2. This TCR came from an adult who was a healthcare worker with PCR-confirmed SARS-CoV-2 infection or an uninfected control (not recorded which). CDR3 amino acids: CASSHRQASGDEQFF. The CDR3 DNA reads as TGTGCCAGCAGCCACAGGCAGGCGAGCGGGGATGAGCAGTTCTTC.